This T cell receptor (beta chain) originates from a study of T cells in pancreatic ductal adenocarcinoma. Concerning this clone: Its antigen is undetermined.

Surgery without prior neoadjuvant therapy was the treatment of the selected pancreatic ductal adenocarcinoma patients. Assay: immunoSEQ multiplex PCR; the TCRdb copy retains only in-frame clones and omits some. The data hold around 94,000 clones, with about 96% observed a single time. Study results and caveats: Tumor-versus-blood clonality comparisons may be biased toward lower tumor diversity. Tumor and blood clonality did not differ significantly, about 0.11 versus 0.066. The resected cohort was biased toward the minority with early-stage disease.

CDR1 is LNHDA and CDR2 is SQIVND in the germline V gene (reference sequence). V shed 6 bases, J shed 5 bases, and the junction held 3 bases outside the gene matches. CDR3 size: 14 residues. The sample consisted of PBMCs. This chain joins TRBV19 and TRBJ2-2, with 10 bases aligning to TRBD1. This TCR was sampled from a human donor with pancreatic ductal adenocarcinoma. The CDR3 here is CASSPDRGTGELFF. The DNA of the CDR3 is TGTGCCAGTAGCCCGGACAGGGGGACCGGGGAGCTGTTTTTT. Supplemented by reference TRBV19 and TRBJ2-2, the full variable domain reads DGGITQSPKYLFRKEGQNVTLSCEQNLNHDAMYWYRQDPGQGLRLIYYSQIVNDFQKGDIAEGYSVSREKKESFPLTVTSAQKNPTAFYLCASSPDRGTGELFFGEGSRLTVL.